The entry below describes one T cell receptor beta chain. This record belongs to a study of blood T cell repertoires in COVID-19. Across the whole study: The United States, Italy and Spain were the sources of the acute and convalescent COVID-19 samples.

Trimming pared 4 bases from V and 1 base from J, leaving 10 bases between. CDR1 is SGHTA and CDR2 is FQGNSA in the germline V gene. This CDR3 is built from 14 residues. Generated by immunoSEQ multiplex PCR, the TCRdb table keeps only in-frame clones and is missing some. The sample records tens of thousands of clones, around nine tenths being singletons. Input material: peripheral blood. The sequence was obtained from a woman aged 60 to 75 with acute or convalescent COVID-19. V is TRBV7-2 and J is TRBJ2-5, with D tentatively TRBD1 (6 bases). The CDR3 nucleotides are TGTGCCAGCAGCTCCCAGGGGACCCAAGAGACCCAGTACTTC. This encodes CASSSQGTQETQYF.